This T cell receptor beta chain came from a study of Ad26.COV2.S vaccination and SARS-CoV-2 variants. The sample's treatment: about 20 received Ad26.COV2.S at low or high dose, single or two shots; roughly 5 received placebo; per-sample allocation not given. Repertoires come from day 63 after the first vaccine or placebo injection. Spike of the Wuhan-strain SARS-CoV-2 was expressed by an Ad26 vector, which formed the vaccine. The assay was immunoSEQ multiplex PCR, and TCRdb's table has in-frame clones only and misses some. The table records some 640,000 clones, 70% to 90% of them present only once. V trimming: 1 base; J trimming: 0 bases; junction bases outside the gene matches: 6. The CDR3 covers 16 residues. Germline V gene lookup returns CDR1 SGHRS and CDR2 YFSETQ.

The TCR was taken from a person between 18 and 60 years old who received the Ad26.COV2.S COVID-19 vaccine or a placebo. The source was peripheral blood, collected in a trial of Ad26.COV2.S vaccine versus placebo. The chain combines TRBV5-1 with TRBJ2-7, with 8 bases matching TRBD2. The CDR3 sequence is CASSLRTSSSSYEQYF. The CDR3 DNA reads TGCGCCAGCAGCTTGAGGACTAGCTCGAGCTCCTACGAGCAGTACTTC.